These T cell receptor beta chains were read from a single sample in a study of somatic mutations in cytotoxic T cells in rheumatoid arthritis. Sequencing was performed with immunoSEQ multiplex PCR; in TCRdb, only in-frame clones are kept and a portion is missing. Of some 12,000 clones listed, nearly 80% are singletons. Specimen: CD8+ T cells sorted from blood. The receptor source for this set is a man aged 45-65 years in good health. CDR3s include the opening cysteine and the closing phenylalanine or tryptophan. The D gene is left open where the match is weak. Size values are once, few and many counts, or a class for expanded clones, and some rows have none.

TRBJ2-7 | NA | TRBD1 | TRBV7-9 | CASSPRQGGYEQYF | TGTGCCAGCAGCCCTAGACAGGGTGGGTACGAGCAGTACTTC
TRBJ2-3 | NA | TRBD1 | TRBV2 | CASSGLIMTGSWLPSTDTQYF | TGTGCCAGCAGTGGTCTGATTATGACAGGGTCGTGGTTGCCTAGCACAGATACGCAGTATTTT
TRBJ1-1 | NA | NA | TRBV6-6 | CASSYGPGGAGTEAFF | TGTGCCAGCAGTTATGGTCCCGGGGGCGCGGGCACTGAAGCTTTCTTT
TRBJ2-7 | NA | TRBD2 | TRBV29-1 | CSITGTSGYEQYF | TGCAGCATTACCGGGACTAGCGGGTACGAGCAGTACTTC
TRBJ2-1 | NA | TRBD1 | TRBV5-4 | CASRPGQGSNEQFF | TGTGCCAGCAGGCCGGGACAGGGGAGCAATGAGCAGTTCTTC
TRBJ1-6 | NA | NA | TRBV11-2 | CASSFRQPDNSPLHF | TGTGCCAGCAGCTTCAGACAGCCTGATAATTCACCCCTCCACTTT
TRBJ2-2 | NA | TRBD2 | TRBV27 | CASRTGAGGPTGELFF | TGTGCCAGCAGAACGGGGGCGGGAGGCCCCACCGGGGAGCTGTTTTTT
TRBJ2-1 | NA | TRBD2 | TRBV7-9 | CASSPSSGISYNEQFF | TGTGCCAGCAGCCCGAGTAGCGGGATATCCTACAATGAGCAGTTCTTC
TRBJ1-2 | NA | NA | TRBV6-1 | CASSEGNYGYTF | TGTGCCAGCAGTGAGGGGAACTATGGCTACACCTTC
TRBJ2-1 | once | NA | TRBV19 | CASNPGLLNEQFF | TGTGCCAGTAATCCGGGACTCCTCAATGAGCAGTTCTTC